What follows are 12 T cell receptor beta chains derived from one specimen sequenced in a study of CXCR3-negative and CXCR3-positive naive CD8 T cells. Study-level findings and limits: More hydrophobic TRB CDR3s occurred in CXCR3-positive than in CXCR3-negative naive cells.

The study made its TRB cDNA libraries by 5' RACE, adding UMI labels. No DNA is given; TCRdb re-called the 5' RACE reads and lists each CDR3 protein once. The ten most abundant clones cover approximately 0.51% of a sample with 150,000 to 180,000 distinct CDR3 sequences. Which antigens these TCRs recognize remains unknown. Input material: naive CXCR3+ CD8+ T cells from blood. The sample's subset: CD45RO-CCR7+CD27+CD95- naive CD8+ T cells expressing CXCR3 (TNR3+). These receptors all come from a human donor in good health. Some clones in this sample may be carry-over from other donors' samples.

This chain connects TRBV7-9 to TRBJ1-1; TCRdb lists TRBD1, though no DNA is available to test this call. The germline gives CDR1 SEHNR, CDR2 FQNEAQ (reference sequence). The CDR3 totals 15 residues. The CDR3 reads CASINTGTANTEAFF.

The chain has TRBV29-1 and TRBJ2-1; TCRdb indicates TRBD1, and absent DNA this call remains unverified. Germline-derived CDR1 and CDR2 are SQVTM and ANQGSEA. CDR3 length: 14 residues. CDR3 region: CSGRQVSSYNEQFF.

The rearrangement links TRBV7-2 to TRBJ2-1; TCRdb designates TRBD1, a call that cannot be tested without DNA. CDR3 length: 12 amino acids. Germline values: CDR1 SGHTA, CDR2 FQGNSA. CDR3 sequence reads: CASSVDRGGQFF. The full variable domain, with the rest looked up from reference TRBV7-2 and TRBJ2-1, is GAGVSQSPSNKVTEKGKDVELRCDPISGHTALYWYRQSLGQGLEFLIYFQGNSAPDKSGLPSDRFSAERTGGSVSTLTIQRTQQEDSAVYLCASSVDRGGQFFGPGTRLTVL.

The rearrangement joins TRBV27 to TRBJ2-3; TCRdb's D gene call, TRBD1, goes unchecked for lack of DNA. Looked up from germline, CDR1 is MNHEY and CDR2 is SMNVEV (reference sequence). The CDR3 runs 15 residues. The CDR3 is CASSSAPGDPDTQYF.

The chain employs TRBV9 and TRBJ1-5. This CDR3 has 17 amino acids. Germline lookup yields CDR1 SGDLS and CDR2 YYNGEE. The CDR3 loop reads CASSSPTKMVSNQPQHF.

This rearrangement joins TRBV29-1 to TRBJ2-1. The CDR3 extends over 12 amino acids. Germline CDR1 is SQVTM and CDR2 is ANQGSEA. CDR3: CSVETVGPEQFF.

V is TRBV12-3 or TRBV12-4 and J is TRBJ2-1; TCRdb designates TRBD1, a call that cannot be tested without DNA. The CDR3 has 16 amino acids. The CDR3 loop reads CASSLGWGGRYNEQFF.

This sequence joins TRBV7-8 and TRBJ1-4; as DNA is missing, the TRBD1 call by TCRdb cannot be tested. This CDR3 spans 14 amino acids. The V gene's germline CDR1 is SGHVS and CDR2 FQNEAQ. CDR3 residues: CASSFGQGAEKLFF.

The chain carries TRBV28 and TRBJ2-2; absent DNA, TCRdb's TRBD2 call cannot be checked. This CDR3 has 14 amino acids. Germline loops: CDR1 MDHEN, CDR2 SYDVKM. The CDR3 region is CASSTDFRTGELFF. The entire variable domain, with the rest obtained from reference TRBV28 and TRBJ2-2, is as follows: DVKVTQSSRYLVKRTGEKVFLECVQDMDHENMFWYRQDPGLGLRLIYFSYDVKMKEKGDIPEGYSVSREKKERFSLILESASTNQTSMYLCASSTDFRTGELFFGEGSRLTVL.

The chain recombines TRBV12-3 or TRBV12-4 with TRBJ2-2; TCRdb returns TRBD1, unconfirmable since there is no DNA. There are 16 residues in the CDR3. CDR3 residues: CASSFQGALRAGELFF.

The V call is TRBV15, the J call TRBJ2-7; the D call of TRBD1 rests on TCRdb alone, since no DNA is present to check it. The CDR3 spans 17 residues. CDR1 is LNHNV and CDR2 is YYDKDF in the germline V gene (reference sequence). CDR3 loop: CATSSELTGLMAYEQCF.

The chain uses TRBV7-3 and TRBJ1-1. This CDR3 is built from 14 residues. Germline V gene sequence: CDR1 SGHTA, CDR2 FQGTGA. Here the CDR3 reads CASSLMGSDTEAFF. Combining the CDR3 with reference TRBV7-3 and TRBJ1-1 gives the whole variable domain GAGVSQTPSNKVTEKGKYVELRCDPISGHTALYWYRQSLGQGPEFLIYFQGTGAADDSGLPNDRFFAVRPEGSVSTLKIQRTERGDSAVYLCASSLMGSDTEAFFGQGTRLTVV.